The 7 T cell receptor beta chains presented below share a single source sample, sequenced in a study of blood T cells in healthy people across ages. Primed by a sample-barcoded 5' primer and a J-beta primer mix, a second PCR proceeded for 7 to 11 cycles. TCRdb re-called the 5' RACE reads through MiXCR, storing one row per CDR3 protein. The sample lists about 1.4 million distinct CDR3 sequences, 45% to 70% occurring once. Source material: blood. These TCRs come from a man aged 18 to 30 in good health.

This sequence joins TRBV20-1 and TRBJ2-5; TRBD2 matches 16 bases. V gave up 4 bases and J gave up 11 bases; unmatched junction bases: 22. Per germline, CDR1 DFQATT and CDR2 SNEGSKA (reference sequence). The CDR3 spans 19 residues. CDR3 nucleotides: TGCAGTGCTAATCCCTCGGGACTAGCGGGAGGGTATTGGATCAATGAGCAGTACTTC. This encodes CSANPSGLAGGYWINEQYF.

This chain uses TRBV28 with TRBJ1-2; D is possibly TRBD1 (6 bases). Germline assignment: CDR1 MDHEN and CDR2 SYDVKM. V dropped 0 bases and J dropped 5 bases, with 16 bases sitting between them. CDR3 length: 16 amino acids. CDR3 in DNA: TGTGCCAGCAGTTTATGGGTTCGACAGGTCTATTATGGCTACACCTTC. Amino acid sequence: CASSLWVRQVYYGYTF.

The V gene is TRBV4-1, the J gene TRBJ1-4; D not certain. This CDR3 contains 16 residues. Trimming shortened V by 0 bases and J by 8 bases, and 16 bases separated the two germline ends. Germline V gives CDR1 MGHRA, CDR2 YSYEKL. DNA of the CDR3: TGCGCCAGCAGCCAAGAAGGGAGAGGGCAGGTAGAAAAACTGTTTTTT. It encodes CASSQEGRGQVEKLFF.

The J gene is TRBJ2-5, the V gene TRBV20-1; tentative D call: TRBD1 (6 bases). V lost 3 bases, J lost 2 bases, and 25 bases lay in between. CDR1 is DFQATT, CDR2 SNEGSKA, per germline (reference sequence). The CDR3 is 18 amino acids. This chain's CDR3 is CSASGITPTGFSQETQYF. The CDR3 nucleotides are TGCAGTGCTAGTGGGATTACCCCGACAGGATTCTCTCAAGAGACCCAGTACTTC.

This chain links TRBV13 with TRBJ2-1; 7 nucleotides agree with TRBD2. The CDR3 covers 16 residues. The germline V gene has CDR1 PRHDT and CDR2 FYEKMQ (reference sequence). V shed 10 bases, J shed 1 base, and the junction held 13 bases outside the gene matches. CDR3 loop: CANNSVGGRSYNEQFF. CDR3 nucleotides: TGTGCCAACAATTCCGTGGGAGGGAGGTCCTACAATGAGCAGTTCTTC.

The chain links TRBV4-1 to TRBJ2-3; the D is unclear. The V end was cut by 4 bases, the J end by 6 bases, with 14 bases between. The CDR3 is 14 residues long. The germline CDR1 and CDR2 sequences are MGHRA and YSYEKL. The CDR3 DNA sequence: TGCGCCAGCAGCCGAGACGTAGTATTGGATACGCAGTATTTT. Encoded protein: CASSRDVVLDTQYF.

In nucleotides, the CDR3 is TGTGCCAGCAGCCAAAGGACCGGGACAGCCTACGAGCAGTACTTC. Protein: CASSQRTGTAYEQYF. The J gene is TRBJ2-4, the V gene TRBV4-2, with 7 bases identical to TRBD1. The tail of the sequence fits TRBJ2-7 better, so the J call may be wrong. Germline V gene lookup returns CDR1 LGHNA and CDR2 YNFKEQ. The CDR3 runs 15 residues.